This T cell receptor beta chain is from a study of vaccination effects on CD4 cells after COVID-19 (dated by TCRdb to between 2020 and 2023). Broadly, across the study: Across the study, the median time from the second dose to post-vaccine sampling was 72 days (range 14 to 241). Cultures from other donors in the study were sequenced with the Oncomine TCR Beta short-read assay on an Illumina iSeq 100. In both COVID-19 convalescent patients and infection-naive vaccine recipients, the study compared SARS-CoV-2 spike-specific CD4+ TCR repertoires from before mRNA vaccination with those from after it. Altogether, around eleven COVID-19 convalescent patients and a handful of SARS-CoV-2-naive healthy vaccine recipients made up the full study.

In the ViraFEST assay, PBMC were stimulated with viral peptide pools, and TCR sequencing was then used to find antigen-specific CD4+ T cell clonotypes based on their expansion. After more than 9 days of culture, CD4+ T cells were isolated with the EasySep CD4+ T cell isolation kit. Each participant received two doses of an mRNA SARS-CoV-2 vaccine, either BNT162b2 or mRNA-1273. Negative nucleocapsid antibody results before and after vaccination confirmed that the healthy vaccine recipients had no prior SARS-CoV-2 infection. Two million PBMC per well were cultured in IMDM with around 5% human AB serum, around 9.1 IU/ml IL-2 and gentamicin, plus 10 ug/ml peptides. Half of the culture medium was replaced with fresh IL-2-containing medium on days 3 and 7. Each peptide stimulation condition was cultured in triplicate wells unless otherwise noted. PBMC were separated from whole blood using Ficoll-Paque Plus gradient centrifugation and were then either cryopreserved at -140C or used fresh. The spike proteins of SARS-CoV-2 and of the common cold coronaviruses HCoV-NL63, HCoV-OC43 and HCoV-229E were spanned by overlapping peptide pools. Genomic DNA was extracted from cultured CD4+ T cells with the QIAamp micro DNA kit.

The library was produced with the immunoSEQ multiplex PCR assay. DNA from the cultured and isolated CD4+ T cells underwent TCR beta CDR3 sequencing. Processing in the source paper ran as follows. Non-productive TCR sequences were removed, reads were trimmed to the CDR3 region, and CDR3s of at least 7 amino acids were retained. The MANAFEST web app was used to pick out antigen-specific clonotypes by comparing their expansion in peptide wells with that in reference cultures. For clones to be considered positive, expansion at FDR<0.05 versus reference and all other wells, an odds ratio above 5, and a frequency above 0.1% in two replicate wells were required. Cross-reactive clonotypes were defined as significantly expanded in SARS-CoV-2 spike wells and in at least one common cold coronavirus spike condition. CDR3 similarity was assessed by Levenshtein distance with the stringdist R package, and unrooted trees were built with ape in R 3.6.1. TCRdb provides this immuneACCESS table in a form limited to in-frame rearrangements. Some clones are lacking; in checked studies, under half of them reflect an unresolved V gene, and why the rest are absent is not known. That table supplies the V and J calls and clone size; D and trimming were determined from the DNA. For this sample there are some 29,000 clones; around three fifths appear just once. The top ten hold about 8.4% of the sample.

The table lists this clone with a few counts. The clone's antigen remains unknown. The sample holds no much larger clone one base away, and base qualities are not on file. The paper as a whole reports these results and caveats: The study was limited by a small number of convalescent patients and lacked early post-infection timepoints. In healthy vaccine recipients, vaccine-induced clones were almost all SARS-CoV-2 mono-reactive, with only 1 of 255 being cross-reactive with common cold coronaviruses. At late post-vaccination timepoints, both infection-induced and vaccine-induced clones showed marked clonal contraction, consistent with waning T cell responses.

Material: CD4+ T cells from PBMCs cultured with SARS-CoV-2 spike peptides, obtained after COVID-19 vaccination. The cell subset or site label, read with the paper, signifies: SARS-CoV-2 spike overlapping peptide pool stimulation. This sequence was found in a human donor who received a COVID-19 vaccine.

The CDR3 is CASSLGTSGDYEQYF. The nucleotide sequence is given as TGTGCCAGCAGCCTAGGGACTAGCGGCGACTACGAGCAGTACTTC. The chain joins TRBV6-5 to TRBJ2-7; the central 11 bases match TRBD2. From its cysteine to its phenylalanine, the CDR3 spans 15 amino acids. Only CDR3 DNA remains: 45 bases, in frame from the first base. CDR1 and CDR2 are drawn from the germline V gene: MNHEY, SVGAGI. From V the trimming removes 6 bases and from J it removes 3 bases, while the gene matches leave 7 bases of the junction unaccounted for.